The rows below give T cell receptor beta chains drawn from one sample of a study of cytomegalovirus exposure and HLA in healthy donors. Method: immunoSEQ multiplex PCR; TCRdb's copy keeps in-frame clones and lacks some. The sample has approximately 180,000 clones, 70% to 90% seen once. Material for sequencing was PBMCs. Receptors originate from a woman younger than 45 in good health and CMV-seronegative. CDR3s include the opening cysteine and the closing phenylalanine or tryptophan. D genes are given only for firm matches. The size of a clone is reported for some rows only, either as once, few or many, or as a class for expanded clones.

D	V	J	size	CDR3	DNA
TRBD2	TRBV27	TRBJ2-2	-	CASSLGTSGNTGELFF	TGTGCCAGCAGTTTAGGGACTAGCGGGAACACCGGGGAGCTGTTTTTT
-	TRBV16	TRBJ1-3	-	CASSQHKSGNTIYF	TGTGCCAGCAGCCAGCACAAATCTGGAAACACCATATATTTT
TRBD1	TRBV4-3	TRBJ2-7	-	CASSHPRGQSSYEQYF	TGCGCCAGCAGCCATCCCAGGGGACAGTCCTCCTACGAGCAGTACTTC
-	TRBV4-3	TRBJ1-5	-	CASSPEADQPQHF	TGCGCCAGCAGCCCCGAGGCAGATCAGCCCCAGCATTTT
TRBD2	TRBV7-8	TRBJ2-2	-	CASSLFEAGSGELFF	TGTGCCAGCAGCTTATTTGAAGCGGGGTCTGGGGAGCTGTTTTTT
TRBD1	TRBV5-6	TRBJ2-5	-	CASSLWTGGRETQYF	TGTGCCAGCAGCTTGTGGACAGGGGGCAGGGAGACCCAGTACTTC
TRBD1	TRBV5-6	TRBJ1-1	-	CASSLVEGLTGENTEAFF	TGTGCCAGCAGCTTGGTCGAGGGCCTGACAGGGGAGAACACTGAAGCTTTCTTT
-	TRBV12-2	TRBJ2-5	-	CASRLGGQETQYF	TGTGCAAGTCGCTTGGGGGGGCAAGAGACCCAGTACTTC
-	TRBV7-9	TRBJ1-3	once	CASSSPQGGNTIYF	TGTGCCAGCAGCTCACCACAGGGCGGAAACACCATATATTTT
-	TRBV6-1	TRBJ2-7	-	CASSELAAVGSYEQYF	TGTGCCAGCAGTGAACTTGCGGCCGTAGGTTCCTACGAGCAGTACTTC
TRBD1	TRBV18	TRBJ2-5	-	CASSETGSQETQYF	TGTGCCAGCTCAGAGACAGGGAGTCAAGAGACCCAGTACTTC
-	TRBV30	TRBJ1-6	-	CAWSVSSTRRAPLNSPLHF	TGTGCCTGGAGTGTATCTTCGACACGTCGCGCCCCCCTGAATTCACCCCTCCACTTT
-	TRBV19	TRBJ1-1	-	CASSIPPLGAPEVWNTEAFF	TGTGCCAGTAGTATACCACCATTGGGGGCCCCGGAGGTATGGAACACTGAAGCTTTCTTT
TRBD1	TRBV5-4	TRBJ1-2	once	CASSLPGQGVSYGYTF	TGTGCCAGCAGCTTACCGGGACAGGGGGTTAGCTATGGCTACACCTTC
TRBD2	TRBV7-6	TRBJ2-3	-	CASTWTSGSADTQYF	TGTGCCAGCACCTGGACTAGCGGGAGTGCAGATACGCAGTATTTT
-	TRBV28	TRBJ2-7	-	CASQYRSYEQYF	TGTGCCAGCCAGTACAGATCCTACGAGCAGTACTTC
-	TRBV20-1	TRBJ1-2	-	CSAPGYGYTF	TGCAGTGCCCCAGGGTATGGCTACACCTTC
-	TRBV28	TRBJ2-7	-	CASSPVEENLGEQYF	TGTGCCAGCAGTCCCGTGGAGGAAAATCTGGGGGAGCAGTACTTC
-	TRBV6-5	TRBJ2-4	-	CASSPRLALKNSQYF	TGTGCCAGCAGCCCCCGGTTAGCGCTCAAAAACAGTCAGTACTTC
-	TRBV9	TRBJ1-2	-	CASSVERPGAGYTF	TGTGCCAGCAGCGTAGAAAGGCCAGGGGCGGGCTACACCTTC
-	TRBV9	TRBJ2-7	-	CASSEFNSAEQYF	TGTGCCAGCAGCGAGTTTAATAGCGCCGAGCAGTACTTC
-	TRBV5-1	TRBJ2-7	-	CASSFGTGGADEQYF	TGCGCCAGCAGCTTTGGAACAGGGGGGGCCGACGAGCAGTACTTC
TRBD2	TRBV4-2	TRBJ2-5	-	CASSQETAGEETQYF	TGTGCCAGCAGCCAAGAAACAGCGGGAGAAGAGACCCAGTACTTC
-	TRBV7-8	TRBJ2-7	-	CASSVTYEQYF	TGTGCCAGCAGCGTAACCTACGAGCAGTACTTC
-	TRBV5-1	TRBJ1-1	once	CASSTGGPTFEAFF	TGCGCCAGCAGCACGGGGGGACCGACCTTTGAAGCTTTCTTT
-	TRBV5-4	TRBJ2-4	-	CASSPYGDTLAKNIQYF	TGTGCCAGCAGCCCCTACGGAGATACCCTAGCCAAAAACATTCAGTACTTC
TRBD1	TRBV5-1	TRBJ1-4	few	CASSSTGGTEKLFF	TGCGCCAGCAGCTCGACAGGGGGCACTGAAAAACTGTTTTTT
-	TRBV21-1	TRBJ1-5	-	CASSLRDPQGSNNQPQHF	TGTGCCAGCAGCCTAAGAGATCCCCAGGGGAGTAACAATCAGCCCCAGCATTTT
-	TRBV18	TRBJ1-5	-	CASSPHRDQPQHF	TGTGCCAGCTCACCACACCGAGATCAGCCCCAGCATTTT
TRBD1	TRBV28	TRBJ1-4	-	CASRTGTGRRKLFF	TGTGCCAGCAGAACCGGGACAGGGAGACGAAAACTGTTTTTT
-	TRBV2	TRBJ1-5	-	CASSGLSNQPQHF	TGTGCCAGTAGCGGTTTGAGCAATCAGCCCCAGCATTTT
TRBD1	TRBV7-2	TRBJ2-4	-	CASSLGQGKNSQYF	TGTGCCAGCAGCTTGGGACAGGGGAAAAACAGTCAGTACTTC
TRBD1	TRBV5-1	TRBJ2-7	-	CASSLAQGASYEQYF	TGCGCCAGCAGCTTGGCACAGGGGGCATCCTACGAGCAGTACTTC
-	TRBV19	TRBJ2-7	once	CASSTYPQGYEQYF	TGTGCCAGTAGTACGTATCCTCAGGGTTACGAGCAGTACTTC
TRBD2	TRBV28	TRBJ2-3	-	CASSPQTSGTYTQYF	TGTGCCAGCAGTCCTCAGACTAGCGGGACATATACGCAGTATTTT
-	TRBV7-2	TRBJ1-6	-	CASSLRGGPYNSPLHF	TGTGCCAGCAGCTTAAGGGGTGGCCCCTATAATTCACCCCTCCACTTT
-	TRBV7-8	TRBJ1-1	few	CASSLAGFGGNTEAFF	TGTGCCAGCAGCTTAGCAGGTTTTGGCGGGAACACTGAAGCTTTCTTT
-	TRBV7-9	TRBJ1-5	-	CASSFTGGQPQHF	TGTGCCAGCAGCTTTACAGGTGGTCAGCCCCAGCATTTT
-	TRBV14	TRBJ1-1	-	CASSQELGQESEAFF	TGTGCCAGCAGCCAAGAACTTGGGCAAGAGTCTGAAGCTTTCTTT
-	TRBV5-1	TRBJ1-5	once	CASSLVGGFNQPQHF	TGCGCCAGCAGCTTGGTGGGGGGTTTCAATCAGCCCCAGCATTTT
-	TRBV29-1	TRBJ1-2	-	CSAREGNGYTF	TGCAGCGCCAGGGAGGGTAATGGCTACACCTTC
TRBD2	TRBV6-5	TRBJ2-5	-	CASRVAGAETQYF	TGTGCCAGCAGGGTAGCGGGAGCAGAGACCCAGTACTTC